This is a list of T cell receptor beta chains from one sample in a study of blood T cell repertoires in COVID-19. Profiled with immunoSEQ multiplex PCR; TCRdb holds only in-frame clones, not every one. The data show under 150,000 clones, with about 86% seen just once and 5.5% to 6.5% held by the top ten. The sample taken for sequencing was peripheral blood. All receptors derive from an older man with active or convalescent COVID-19. The CDR3 runs from the conserved cysteine through the conserved F or W. Each record gives: clone size, V gene, J gene, D gene, CDR3 DNA, CDR3 protein. The D gene is left open where the match is weak. Size tells how often a clone was seen (once, few, many) or the class of an expanded clone, and some rows leave it out.

abundance: .; v_gene: TRBV6-6; j_gene: TRBJ1-2; d_gene: .; CDR3nt: TGTGCCCCCTCCACAGGTGGCGGCTACACCTTC; CDR3aa: CAPSTGGGYTF
abundance: .; v_gene: TRBV10-3; j_gene: TRBJ1-1; d_gene: .; CDR3nt: TGTGCCATCAGCCTTTCGGGACAGAACACTGAAGCTTTCTTT; CDR3aa: CAISLSGQNTEAFF
abundance: .; v_gene: TRBV5-6; j_gene: TRBJ1-3; d_gene: .; CDR3nt: TGTGCCAGCAGCGACGGGGGGCCGAGAAACACCATATATTTT; CDR3aa: CASSDGGPRNTIYF
abundance: once; v_gene: TRBV5-1; j_gene: TRBJ1-4; d_gene: .; CDR3nt: TGCGCCAGCAGCCTAAGGACATATGAAAAACTGTTTTTT; CDR3aa: CASSLRTYEKLFF
abundance: .; v_gene: TRBV6-5; j_gene: TRBJ2-7; d_gene: TRBD2; CDR3nt: TGTGCCAGCAGCTCGACTAGCGGGGCCCCCTACGAGCAGTACTTC; CDR3aa: CASSSTSGAPYEQYF
abundance: few; v_gene: TRBV19; j_gene: TRBJ2-2; d_gene: TRBD2; CDR3nt: TGTGCCAGTAGTATAGTCGGGGGGACCCCCGGGGAGCTGTTTTTT; CDR3aa: CASSIVGGTPGELFF
abundance: .; v_gene: TRBV19; j_gene: TRBJ1-2; d_gene: .; CDR3nt: TGTGCCAGTAGTCTGGGCCCTGATGGAGGCTACACCTTC; CDR3aa: CASSLGPDGGYTF
abundance: .; v_gene: TRBV18; j_gene: TRBJ1-5; d_gene: TRBD1; CDR3nt: TGTGCCAGCTCACCGAGGACAGGGGGAGATCAGCCCCAGCATTTT; CDR3aa: CASSPRTGGDQPQHF
abundance: once; v_gene: TRBV18; j_gene: TRBJ1-1; d_gene: .; CDR3nt: TGTGCCAGCTCACCTAAGGCGGGTTCTGAAGCTTTCTTT; CDR3aa: CASSPKAGSEAFF
abundance: .; v_gene: TRBV5-4; j_gene: TRBJ2-5; d_gene: .; CDR3nt: TGTGCCAGCAGCTTGGATAGACAAGAGACCCAGTACTTC; CDR3aa: CASSLDRQETQYF
abundance: .; v_gene: TRBV28; j_gene: TRBJ1-2; d_gene: .; CDR3nt: TGTGCCAGCAGATACCCGGGAATCCTCTATGGCTACACCTTC; CDR3aa: CASRYPGILYGYTF
abundance: once; v_gene: TRBV3-1/TRBV3-2; j_gene: TRBJ1-1; d_gene: .; CDR3nt: TGTGCCAGCAGCCAAGCGGCAGGGCGAGCTTTCTTT; CDR3aa: CASSQAAGRAFF
abundance: .; v_gene: TRBV11-2; j_gene: TRBJ2-5; d_gene: .; CDR3nt: TGTGCCAGCAGCTTAGGCCCGAACGGGGAGACCCAGTACTTC; CDR3aa: CASSLGPNGETQYF
abundance: .; v_gene: TRBV11-2; j_gene: TRBJ2-7; d_gene: TRBD2; CDR3nt: TGTGCCAGCAGGCTAGCGGGGACCTACGAGCAGTACTTC; CDR3aa: CASRLAGTYEQYF
abundance: .; v_gene: TRBV24-1; j_gene: TRBJ2-2; d_gene: .; CDR3nt: TGTGCCACCAGTGTCAGGAACACCGGGGAGCTGTTTTTT; CDR3aa: CATSVRNTGELFF
abundance: .; v_gene: TRBV9; j_gene: TRBJ2-3; d_gene: .; CDR3nt: TGTGCCAGCAGCGCCTCTATCTCGGGGGATACGCAGTATTTT; CDR3aa: CASSASISGDTQYF
abundance: .; v_gene: TRBV7-3; j_gene: TRBJ2-7; d_gene: .; CDR3nt: TGTGCCAGCAGCTCAACCCCAGGCTACGAGCAGTACTTC; CDR3aa: CASSSTPGYEQYF
abundance: .; v_gene: TRBV9; j_gene: TRBJ2-3; d_gene: TRBD2; CDR3nt: TGTGCCAGCAGCTTCCCCGGGACTAGCGGGGGAGATACGCAGTATTTT; CDR3aa: CASSFPGTSGGDTQYF
abundance: .; v_gene: TRBV7-9; j_gene: TRBJ1-5; d_gene: .; CDR3nt: TGTGCCAGCAGCTGGGGGGAGGGGAACAATCAGCCCCAGCATTTT; CDR3aa: CASSWGEGNNQPQHF
abundance: .; v_gene: TRBV30; j_gene: TRBJ1-1; d_gene: .; CDR3nt: TGTGCCTGGAGTGTACGTACAGGGTTGGCTTTCTTT; CDR3aa: CAWSVRTGLAFF
abundance: .; v_gene: TRBV27; j_gene: TRBJ2-7; d_gene: .; CDR3nt: TGTGCCAGCAGTTCAGACAGCTACGAGCAGTACTTC; CDR3aa: CASSSDSYEQYF
abundance: .; v_gene: TRBV3-1/TRBV3-2; j_gene: TRBJ2-5; d_gene: .; CDR3nt: TGTGCCAGCAGCCAAGATGGGGGCAGCTTTACCCAGTACTTC; CDR3aa: CASSQDGGSFTQYF
abundance: few; v_gene: TRBV19; j_gene: TRBJ2-2; d_gene: .; CDR3nt: TGTGCCAGTAGTATAAACAGAGCAGGGGAGCTGTTTTTT; CDR3aa: CASSINRAGELFF
abundance: .; v_gene: TRBV7-9; j_gene: TRBJ1-1; d_gene: .; CDR3nt: TGTGCCAGCAGCTTAAGGGGCGATGGGAACACTGAAGCTTTCTTT; CDR3aa: CASSLRGDGNTEAFF
abundance: .; v_gene: TRBV7-3; j_gene: TRBJ2-1; d_gene: TRBD2; CDR3nt: TGTGCCAGCAGCCCCAGACTAGCGGAATACAATGAGCAGTTCTTC; CDR3aa: CASSPRLAEYNEQFF
abundance: .; v_gene: TRBV2; j_gene: TRBJ1-1; d_gene: .; CDR3nt: TGTGCCAGCAGGGCGAACACTGAAGCTTTCTTT; CDR3aa: CASRANTEAFF
abundance: .; v_gene: TRBV2; j_gene: TRBJ2-3; d_gene: .; CDR3nt: TGTGCCAGCACCCAGCAGACTAGCACAGATACGCAGTATTTT; CDR3aa: CASTQQTSTDTQYF
abundance: .; v_gene: TRBV5-1; j_gene: TRBJ2-7; d_gene: TRBD1; CDR3nt: TGCGCCTCCTCTAGGGACAGGACCTCCTACGAGCAGTACTTC; CDR3aa: CASSRDRTSYEQYF
abundance: .; v_gene: TRBV5-4; j_gene: TRBJ2-3; d_gene: TRBD1; CDR3nt: TGTGCCAGCAGCTTGGCCGCAGGGGGAACAGATACGCAGTATTTT; CDR3aa: CASSLAAGGTDTQYF
abundance: .; v_gene: TRBV6-5; j_gene: TRBJ2-2; d_gene: .; CDR3nt: TGTGCCAGCAGTTACCGGGCCGGGGCGGGGACCGGGGAGCTGTTTTTT; CDR3aa: CASSYRAGAGTGELFF
abundance: .; v_gene: TRBV12-3/TRBV12-4; j_gene: TRBJ1-1; d_gene: .; CDR3nt: TGTGCCAGCAGTTTCGGGGGGGTCGAGGCTTTCTTT; CDR3aa: CASSFGGVEAFF
abundance: few; v_gene: TRBV7-2; j_gene: TRBJ2-1; d_gene: TRBD2; CDR3nt: TGTGCCAGCAGCTTATCTGGTGGACTAGCGGGGGTCAATGAGCAGTTCTTC; CDR3aa: CASSLSGGLAGVNEQFF
abundance: once; v_gene: TRBV9; j_gene: TRBJ1-2; d_gene: TRBD1; CDR3nt: TGTGCCAGCAGCCCGGGACAGGGGGACTATGGCTACACCTTC; CDR3aa: CASSPGQGDYGYTF